These 16 T cell receptor beta chains were all obtained from the same sample, sequenced in a study of cytomegalovirus exposure and HLA in healthy donors. The PCR had 60 Vbeta and 13 Jbeta primers. TCRdb's copy holds only in-frame clones and misses some; the assay was immunoSEQ multiplex PCR. The sample has about 140,000 clones; around 83% are singletons. Specimen: PBMCs. These TCRs come from a male donor in good health and CMV-seropositive.

This clone was counted a single time. CDR3 bases: TGTGCCAGCAGCCACGGGACAGCTTACCAAGAGACCCAGTACTTC. Its translation is CASSHGTAYQETQYF. J is TRBJ2-5 and V is TRBV7-9; 7 positions agree with TRBD1. With 5 bases clipped from V and 0 bases from J, the junction kept 6 bases outside the gene matches. This CDR3 is built from 15 residues. Germline CDR1 reads SEHNR; CDR2 reads FQNEAQ (reference sequence).

This clone was found once. This rearrangement joins TRBV6-5 to TRBJ1-6, with D maybe TRBD1 (5 bases). Trimming removed 8 bases at V and 6 bases at J, with 11 bases between. CDR1 and CDR2 (germline): MNHEY, SVGAGI. This CDR3 has 13 amino acids. This chain's CDR3 is CASGAGLNSPLHF. DNA of the CDR3: TGTGCCAGCGGTGCAGGGCTTAATTCACCCCTCCACTTT.

Comment on this clone: An end of the junction differs from the germline gene, which may be a read error. The CDR3 is CAGSFPGNQPQHF. In nucleotides, the CDR3 is TGTGCCGGCAGTTTTCCCGGGAATCAGCCCCAGCATTTT. J is TRBJ1-5 and V is TRBV28, with unresolved D. The CDR3 length is 13 residues. Germline-derived CDR1 and CDR2 are MDHEN and SYDVKM.

The V call is TRBV9, the J call TRBJ2-1; possibly TRBD2 for D (5 bases). Germline CDR1 is SGDLS and CDR2 is YYNGEE. The V end lost 4 bases, the J end lost 1 base, and 12 bases lay between the germline ends. There are 15 residues in the CDR3. CDR3 DNA sequence: TGTGCCAGCAGCCCGGACTTACAGTCCTACAATGAGCAGTTCTTC. Amino acid sequence: CASSPDLQSYNEQFF.

This rearrangement joins TRBV10-3 to TRBJ2-7, with a possible D match to TRBD1 (6 bases). Germline V gene sequence: CDR1 ENHRY, CDR2 SYGVKD. The CDR3 consists of 15 residues. The germline V and J ends were trimmed by 7 bases and 2 bases, with 18 bases remaining between them. CDR3 loop: CAIKGVGASTYEQYF. DNA for the CDR3: TGTGCCATCAAGGGGGTGGGAGCTAGCACCTACGAGCAGTACTTC.

The V gene is TRBV5-8, the J gene TRBJ2-1; 11 nucleotides match TRBD1. The J segment lost 4 bases and the V segment lost 4 bases, leaving 13 bases of the junction unmatched. This CDR3 has 18 amino acids. Germline CDR1 reads SGHTS; CDR2 reads YDEGEE. CDR3 nucleotides: TGTGCCAGCAGCAGAGGGACAGGGGGGATGTTGGGTTACAATGAGCAGTTCTTC. This sequence encodes CASSRGTGGMLGYNEQFF.

The chain carries TRBV6-5 and TRBJ2-3, with D possibly matching TRBD2 (5 bases). V dropped 5 bases and J dropped 2 bases, with 11 bases sitting between them. Germline CDR1 and CDR2: MNHEY and SVGAGI. The CDR3 is 14 amino acids. The CDR3 protein is CASSTPGVTDTQYF. CDR3 nucleotides: TGTGCCAGCAGTACGCCCGGGGTCACAGATACGCAGTATTTT.

The V call is TRBV7-2, the J call TRBJ1-1, with 10 bases matching TRBD1. The V and J ends lost 5 bases and 5 bases, in that order; junction bases with no gene match: 8. Germline loops: CDR1 SGHTA, CDR2 FQGNSA. The CDR3 consists of 15 residues. The CDR3 loop reads CASSASDRGWTEAFF. CDR3 DNA sequence: TGTGCCAGCAGCGCCTCGGACAGGGGGTGGACTGAAGCTTTCTTT.

The chain recombines TRBV2 with TRBJ2-2; 9 positions match TRBD2. Trimming at V came to 7 bases and at J to 3 bases, leaving 6 bases not matched to a gene. This CDR3 contains 15 residues. Germline CDR1 reads SNHLY; CDR2 reads FYNNEI. CDR3 region: CASKLAGRDTGELFF. The CDR3 coding sequence is TGTGCCAGCAAGCTAGCGGGGCGCGACACCGGGGAGCTGTTTTTT. Filled out from reference TRBV2 and TRBJ2-2, the complete variable domain reads EPEVTQTPSHQVTQMGQEVILRCVPISNHLYFYWYRQILGQKVEFLVSFYNNEISEKSEIFDDQFSVERPDGSNFTLKIRSTKLEDSAMYFCASKLAGRDTGELFFGEGSRLTVL.

The V gene is TRBV11-1, the J gene TRBJ2-4, with a tentative D call TRBD1 (6 bases). CDR3 length: 13 amino acids. The V and J ends lost 8 bases and 11 bases respectively, with 19 bases between them. Germline lookup yields CDR1 SGHAT and CDR2 FQDESV (reference sequence). The CDR3 spells CASGPQGRGFQYF. The CDR3 DNA sequence: TGTGCCAGCGGACCACAGGGTAGAGGGTTTCAGTACTTC.

The rearrangement uses TRBV30 and TRBJ1-2, with TRBD1 identical over 8 bases. There are 13 residues in the CDR3. Germline V lookup: CDR1 GTSNPN, CDR2 SVGIG (reference sequence). V shed 3 bases and J 2 bases; nucleotides not matched to a gene: 2. CDR3 coding DNA: TGTGCCTGGAGGAGACAGGGGAACTATGGCTACACCTTC. It codes for CAWRRQGNYGYTF.

V is TRBV2 and J is TRBJ2-3; the match to TRBD1 covers 8 bases. V lost 2 bases and J lost 4; bases outside the gene matches: 2. The CDR3 consists of 14 residues. Germline V CDR1 and CDR2: SNHLY, FYNNEI. The CDR3 coding sequence is TGTGCCAGCAGTGAAAAGACAGGGGCAGATACGCAGTATTTT. This sequence encodes CASSEKTGADTQYF.

DNA of the CDR3: TGTGCCAGCAGGCGAACCGCAGGGGGAAACGCCGGGGAGCTGTTTTTT. Residues: CASRRTAGGNAGELFF. The chain combines TRBV5-4 with TRBJ2-2; 7 bases are a match to TRBD1. CDR1 and CDR2 (germline): SGHNT, YYREEE (reference sequence). V dropped 5 bases and J dropped 6; count of bases not matched to a gene: 13. The CDR3 is 16 residues long.

CDR3 residues: CASSSEPRSTDTQYF. CDR3 DNA: TGTGCCAGCAGTTCGGAGCCCCGGAGCACAGATACGCAGTATTTT. V is TRBV6-5 and J is TRBJ2-3; D not certain. This CDR3 has 15 residues. The germline V gene has CDR1 MNHEY and CDR2 SVGAGI. The V end lost 4 bases, the J end lost 0 bases, and 11 bases lay between the germline ends.

This sequence joins TRBV6-5 and TRBJ2-1; 9 bases fit TRBD2. The CDR3 has 15 amino acids. CDR1 is MNHEY and CDR2 is SVGAGI in the germline V gene. Trimming at V came to 6 bases and at J to 7 bases, leaving 10 bases not matched to a gene. The CDR3 sequence: CASRMRLAGVNEQFF. CDR3 bases: TGTGCCAGCAGAATGCGGTTAGCGGGAGTTAATGAGCAGTTCTTC.

The chain links TRBV13 to TRBJ2-7, with D perhaps TRBD1 (6 bases). Between the trimmed V and J ends, which lost 3 bases and 6 bases, there was a span of 15 bases. This CDR3 has 14 amino acids. Germline CDR1 and CDR2: PRHDT and FYEKMQ (reference sequence). CDR3 in DNA: TGTGCCAGCAGCTTTAAGGTCAGGGGTGGCGAGCAGTACTTC. This gives the protein CASSFKVRGGEQYF.